The next 17 T cell receptor beta chains were all read from a single sample in a study of T cells in narcolepsy. The protocol was immunoSEQ multiplex PCR, while the TCRdb copy is restricted to in-frame clones and leaves out a portion. The profile shows approximately 32,000 clones, around four fifths of them singletons. Sequences were obtained from CD45RA- memory CD4+ T cells from PBMCs. Source of these receptors: a human donor with narcolepsy.

CDR3 bases: TGTGCCAGCAGCTTAGGCCAATCCTACGAGCAGTACTTC. Protein product: CASSLGQSYEQYF. This chain connects TRBV11-1 to TRBJ2-7; no clear D gene. The germline V and J ends were trimmed by 1 base and 1 base, with 5 bases remaining between them. CDR1 is SGHAT and CDR2 is FQDESV in the germline V gene (reference sequence). The CDR3 runs 13 residues. Supplemented by reference TRBV11-1 and TRBJ2-7, the full variable domain reads EAEVAQSPRYKITEKSQAVAFWCDPISGHATLYWYRQILGQGPELLVQFQDESVVDDSQLPKDRFSAERLKGVDSTLKIQPAELGDSAMYLCASSLGQSYEQYFGPGTRLTVT.

CDR3 protein: CASSLAGPDTQYF. As DNA, the CDR3 is TGTGCCAGCAGCTTAGCAGGTCCAGATACGCAGTATTTT. This chain links TRBV14 with TRBJ2-3; no clear D gene. The CDR3 is made up of 13 amino acids. The germline CDR1 and CDR2 sequences are SGHDN and FVKESK. V was pared by 5 bases and J by 4 bases, with 10 bases between.

The chain employs TRBV5-1 and TRBJ2-1, with 14 bases matching TRBD2. J gave up 0 bases and V 1 base, and 6 bases lay outside the gene matches. There are 19 residues in the CDR3. Germline CDR1 SGHRS, CDR2 YFSETQ. The CDR3 sequence: CASSLRTSGGQSSYNEQFF. For the CDR3, the DNA is TGCGCCAGCAGCTTGAGGACTAGCGGGGGGCAGAGCTCCTACAATGAGCAGTTCTTC.

The V call is TRBV10-3, the J call TRBJ1-2; D unclear. The CDR3 has 16 residues. Trimming took off 3 bases at V and 0 bases at J, with 14 bases between the two ends. Germline-derived CDR1 and CDR2 are ENHRY and SYGVKD. The CDR3 loop reads CAISDEPGIANYGYTF. CDR3 in DNA: TGTGCCATCAGTGACGAGCCGGGAATAGCTAACTATGGCTACACCTTC.

The chain links TRBV2 to TRBJ2-5; 8 bases line up with TRBD2. This CDR3 has 14 amino acids. CDR1 and CDR2 (germline): SNHLY, FYNNEI. J lost 3 bases, V lost 4 bases, and 4 bases had no gene match. This CDR3 reads CASSVRGGKETQYF. The CDR3 bases are TGTGCCAGCAGTGTTCGGGGGGGAAAAGAGACCCAGTACTTC. The full variable domain, with the rest looked up from reference TRBV2 and TRBJ2-5, is EPEVTQTPSHQVTQMGQEVILRCVPISNHLYFYWYRQILGQKVEFLVSFYNNEISEKSEIFDDQFSVERPDGSNFTLKIRSTKLEDSAMYFCASSVRGGKETQYFGPGTRLLVL.

Details on this clone: Other DNA sequences in the same sample also yield this CDR3. The chain is built from TRBV6-5 and TRBJ1-2; tentatively, D is TRBD1 (6 bases). CDR3 length equals 14 residues. Trimming left V 4 bases short and J 5 bases short, with 14 bases between. The germline V gene encodes CDR1 MNHEY and CDR2 SVGAGI. The CDR3 region is CASSLGQGRYGYTF. The CDR3 coding sequence is TGTGCCAGCAGTTTAGGGCAGGGGAGGTATGGCTACACCTTC.

The chain employs TRBV19 and TRBJ1-1; no firm D call. Germline V CDR1 and CDR2: LNHDA, SQIVND (reference sequence). The CDR3 is made up of 12 amino acids. V lost 4 bases and J 2 bases, leaving 5 bases between the germline ends. CDR3: CASSRPNTEAFF. For the CDR3, the DNA is TGTGCCAGTAGTAGACCTAACACTGAAGCTTTCTTT.

Here the CDR3 reads CATPGAGHKFGQYF. DNA of the CDR3: TGTGCCACCCCGGGGGCTGGGCATAAATTTGGCCAGTACTTC. The chain links TRBV25-1 to TRBJ2-5, with D perhaps given as TRBD1 or TRBD2 (6 bases each). CDR1 and CDR2 from the germline V gene are MGHDK and SYGVNS. Trimming pared 10 bases from V and 10 bases from J, leaving 25 bases between. The CDR3 consists of 14 residues.

The chain uses TRBV25-1 and TRBJ2-2; no definite D call. Germline CDR1 MGHDK, CDR2 SYGVNS. The CDR3 covers 12 residues. Trimming pared 6 bases from V and 5 bases from J, leaving 7 bases between. The CDR3 DNA follows: TGTGCCAGCAGAAAACAGACCGGGGAGCTGTTTTTT. It translates to CASRKQTGELFF.

The V call is TRBV30, the J call TRBJ2-2; TRBD2 matches 12 bases. The germline CDR1 and CDR2 sequences are GTSNPN and SVGIG (reference sequence). This CDR3 contains 18 residues. Germline trimming cut 5 bases from V and 4 bases from J; bases unmatched to any gene: 14. The CDR3, as DNA: TGTGCCTGGGACTTTGTGGCTAGCGGGAGGGCCGCCACCGGGGAGCTGTTTTTT. It codes for CAWDFVASGRAATGELFF.

The chain couples TRBV20-1 to TRBJ2-3; D remains unclear. Trimming cost V 2 bases and J 6 bases, with 6 bases left between them. CDR1 is DFQATT, CDR2 SNEGSKA, per germline (reference sequence). This CDR3 comprises 11 residues. The CDR3 spells CSARIRDTQYF. In DNA form, the CDR3 reads TGCAGTGCTAGAATCCGGGATACGCAGTATTTT.

The chain joins TRBV29-1 to TRBJ2-1, with D perhaps TRBD2 (6 bases). The V gene's germline CDR1 is SQVTM and CDR2 ANQGSEA. V shed 7 bases and J shed 7 bases, with 23 bases lying between them. CDR3 length equals 15 residues. The CDR3 nucleotides are TGCAGCGGCGGGGAAGGGGATTCTAGCAGGAATGAGCAGTTCTTC. This encodes CSGGEGDSSRNEQFF.

The CDR3 here is CASSPDRGHEQYF. CDR3 in DNA: TGCGCCAGCAGCCCCGACAGGGGCCACGAGCAGTACTTC. V and J are TRBV5-1 and TRBJ2-7, with 8 bases matching TRBD1. Germline CDR1 SGHRS, CDR2 YFSETQ. The CDR3 extends over 13 amino acids. Trimming removed 4 bases from V and 5 bases from J; junction bases left unmatched: 5.

The chain recombines TRBV9 with TRBJ1-4; 8 positions match TRBD1. The V gene's germline CDR1 is SGDLS and CDR2 YYNGEE. The V segment lost 3 bases and the J segment 8 bases; nucleotides outside the gene matches: 6. The CDR3 length is 14 residues. The CDR3 DNA is TGTGCCAGCAGCGGGGGACAGGTGGGCGAAAAACTGTTTTTT. It codes for CASSGGQVGEKLFF.

This clone came up once. This chain uses TRBV15 with TRBJ2-3; D remains ambiguous. Trimming cost V 0 bases and J 3 bases, with 7 bases left between them. Germline V gene sequence: CDR1 LNHNV, CDR2 YYDKDF (reference sequence). The length of the CDR3 is 14 residues. The CDR3 DNA follows: TGTGCCACCAGCAGAGATTCGAAGACAGATACGCAGTATTTT. The encoded protein is CATSRDSKTDTQYF. Variable domain in full (rest from reference TRBV15 and TRBJ2-3): DAMVIQNPRYQVTQFGKPVTLSCSQTLNHNVMYWYQQKSSQAPKLLFHYYDKDFNNEADTPDNFQSRRPNTSFCFLDIRSPGLGDTAMYLCATSRDSKTDTQYFGPGTRLTVL.

This clone has more than one count but fewer than ten. The rearrangement joins TRBV6-5 to TRBJ2-5; D may be TRBD2 (5 bases). V gave up 5 bases and J gave up 4 bases, with 14 bases separating them. Germline V gene sequence: CDR1 MNHEY, CDR2 SVGAGI. The CDR3 totals 14 residues. CDR3 coding DNA: TGTGCCAGCAGTCCACAACTAGTGTCAGAGACCCAGTACTTC. Its translation is CASSPQLVSETQYF.

Here the CDR3 DNA reads TGTGCCAGCAGCTCAATGAGAGGAGGGGCCGGGGCCAACGTCCTGACTTTC. Protein: CASSSMRGGAGANVLTF. This sequence joins TRBV7-9 and TRBJ2-6; weak D call: TRBD2 (6 bases). CDR3 length equals 17 residues. Trimming cost V 4 bases and J 4 bases, with 17 bases left between them. Germline CDR1 reads SEHNR; CDR2 reads FQNEAQ (reference sequence). Full variable domain (missing parts from reference TRBV7-9 and TRBJ2-6): DTGVSQNPRHKITKRGQNVTFRCDPISEHNRLYWYRQTLGQGPEFLTYFQNEAQLEKSRLLSDRFSAERPKGSFSTLEIQRTEQGDSAMYLCASSSMRGGAGANVLTFGAGSRLTVL.